The text below deals with one T cell receptor beta chain. No antigen is known for it. As handled by the study authors: Filtering differed for immunoSEQ, which gave only junction sequences without quality scores. Assay: immunoSEQ multiplex PCR; the TCRdb copy retains only in-frame clones and omits some. D and trimming were read from the DNA, whereas the V and J calls and clone size are those reported in that table. There are roughly 2,000,000 clones in the sample; about 95% occur only once, and 1% to 1.5% lies in the top ten. The sample is drawn from a study of shared clonotypes between healthy human individuals. The study's findings and limits: Generation probability values for non-shared clonotypes were lower than those for clonotypes shared by all four donors.

The naive CD8 fraction comprised CD45RO-negative cells positively selected for CCR7 and excluded terminally differentiated effector memory CD45RA+ cells. Recent vaccinations or acute infections were absent in the healthy HIV-negative adult donors. V shed 0 bases and J shed 12 bases, with 14 bases lying between them. The CDR3 is 13 amino acids. Germline V gives CDR1 GTSNPN, CDR2 SVGIG (reference sequence). The material sequenced was naive CD8+ T cells sorted from blood. The clonotype comes from a man in his late teens or twenties in good health. V is TRBV30 and J is TRBJ1-4; D gene unclear. The CDR3 DNA is TGTGCCTGGAGTGTAACCGGGTTTGTAGAACTGTTTTTT. It specifies CAWSVTGFVELFF.